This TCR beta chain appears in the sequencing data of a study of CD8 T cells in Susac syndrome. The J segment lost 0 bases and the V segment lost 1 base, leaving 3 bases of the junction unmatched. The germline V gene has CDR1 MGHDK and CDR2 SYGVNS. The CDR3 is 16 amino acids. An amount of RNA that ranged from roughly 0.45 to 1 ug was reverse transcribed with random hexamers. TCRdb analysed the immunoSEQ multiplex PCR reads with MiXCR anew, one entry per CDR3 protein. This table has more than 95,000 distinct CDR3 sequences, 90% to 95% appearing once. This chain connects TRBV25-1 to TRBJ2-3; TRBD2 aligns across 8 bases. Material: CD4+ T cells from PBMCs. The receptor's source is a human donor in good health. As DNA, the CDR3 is TGTGCCAGCAGTGAATCCCCGGGAGGGAGCACAGATACGCAGTATTTT. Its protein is CASSESPGGSTDTQYF.